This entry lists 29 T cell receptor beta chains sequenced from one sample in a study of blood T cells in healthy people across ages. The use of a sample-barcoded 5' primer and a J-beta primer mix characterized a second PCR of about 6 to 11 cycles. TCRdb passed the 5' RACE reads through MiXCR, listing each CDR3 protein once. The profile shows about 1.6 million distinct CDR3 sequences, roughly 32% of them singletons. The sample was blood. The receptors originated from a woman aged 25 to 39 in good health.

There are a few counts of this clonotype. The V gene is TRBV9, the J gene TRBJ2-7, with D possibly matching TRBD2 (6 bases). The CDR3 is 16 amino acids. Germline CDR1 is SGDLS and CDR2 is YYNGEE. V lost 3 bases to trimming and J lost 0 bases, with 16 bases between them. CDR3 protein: CASSATPGESSYEQYF. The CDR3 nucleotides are TGTGCCAGCAGCGCCACTCCGGGAGAGAGCTCCTACGAGCAGTACTTC.

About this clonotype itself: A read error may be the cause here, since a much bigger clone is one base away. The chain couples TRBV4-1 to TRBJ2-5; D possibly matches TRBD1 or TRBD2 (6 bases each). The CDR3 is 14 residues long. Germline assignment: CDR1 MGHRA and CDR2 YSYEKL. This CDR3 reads CASSYLGGGNEQCF. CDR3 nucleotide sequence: TGCGCCAGCAGCTACCTCGGGGGCGGGAACGAGCAGTGCTTC.

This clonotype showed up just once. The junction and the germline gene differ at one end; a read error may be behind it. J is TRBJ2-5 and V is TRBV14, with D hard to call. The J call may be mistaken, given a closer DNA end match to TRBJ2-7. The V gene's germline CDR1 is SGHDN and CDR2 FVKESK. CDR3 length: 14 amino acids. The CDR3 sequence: CAGSQIPGSYEQYF. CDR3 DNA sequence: TGTGCCGGCAGCCAAATCCCGGGTTCCTACGAGCAGTACTTC.

The CDR3 loop is CASSSWGAARDTQYF. The CDR3 DNA is TGTGCCAGCAGCTCGTGGGGGGCGGCCAGAGATACGCAGTATTTT. This chain joins TRBV5-6 and TRBJ2-3, with D tentatively TRBD1 or TRBD2 (6 bases each). Germline V gene data show CDR1 as SGHDT and CDR2 as YYEEEE. There are 15 residues in the CDR3. V was pared by 3 bases and J by 5 bases, with 16 bases between. Filled out from reference TRBV5-6 and TRBJ2-3, the complete variable domain reads DAGVTQSPTHLIKTRGQQVTLRCSPKSGHDTVSWYQQALGQGPQFIFQYYEEEERQRGNFPDRFSGHQFPNYSSELNVNALLLGDSALYLCASSSWGAARDTQYFGPGTRLTVL.

CDR3 bases: TGTGCCAGCAGTATTTATGCCGGGACTACGATCATCTACGAGCAGTACTTC. Translation gives CASSIYAGTTIIYEQYF. The chain links TRBV28 to TRBJ2-7, with 7 bases matching TRBD2. There are 17 residues in the CDR3. The germline V gene encodes CDR1 MDHEN and CDR2 SYDVKM. V shed 5 bases, J shed 3 bases, and the junction held 16 bases outside the gene matches.

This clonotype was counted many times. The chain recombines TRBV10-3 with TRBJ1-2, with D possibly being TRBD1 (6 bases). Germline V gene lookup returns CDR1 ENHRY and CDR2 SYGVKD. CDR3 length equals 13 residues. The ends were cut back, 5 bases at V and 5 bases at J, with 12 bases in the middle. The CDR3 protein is CAISNDRSYGYTF. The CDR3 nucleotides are TGTGCCATCAGTAATGACAGGTCATATGGCTACACCTTC.

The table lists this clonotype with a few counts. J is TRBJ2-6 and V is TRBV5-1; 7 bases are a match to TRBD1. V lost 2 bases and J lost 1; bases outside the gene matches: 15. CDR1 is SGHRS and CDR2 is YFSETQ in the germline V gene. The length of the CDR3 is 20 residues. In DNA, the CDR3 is TGCGCCAGCAGCTTATCTTTGACAGGGCCTCTCTTGTCTGGGGCCAACGTCCTGACTTTC. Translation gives CASSLSLTGPLLSGANVLTF.

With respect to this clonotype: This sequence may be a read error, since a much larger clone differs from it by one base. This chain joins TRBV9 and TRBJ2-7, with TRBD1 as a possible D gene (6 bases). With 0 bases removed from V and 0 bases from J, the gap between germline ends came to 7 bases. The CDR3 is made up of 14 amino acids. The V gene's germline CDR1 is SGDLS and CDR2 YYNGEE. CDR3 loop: CASSVEGDSYEQYF. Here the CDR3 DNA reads TGTGCCAGCAGCGTAGAGGGGGACTCCTACGAGCAGTACTTC.

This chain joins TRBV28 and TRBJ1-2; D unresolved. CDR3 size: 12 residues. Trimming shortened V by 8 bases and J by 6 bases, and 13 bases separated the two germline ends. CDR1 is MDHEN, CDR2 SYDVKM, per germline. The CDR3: CASGRFLDGYTF. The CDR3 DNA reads TGTGCCAGCGGACGGTTCCTGGATGGCTACACCTTC.

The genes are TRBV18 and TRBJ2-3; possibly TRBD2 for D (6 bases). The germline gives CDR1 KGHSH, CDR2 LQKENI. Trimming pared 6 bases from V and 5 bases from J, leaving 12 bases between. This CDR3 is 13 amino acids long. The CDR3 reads CASSSWGGDTQYF. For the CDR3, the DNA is TGTGCCAGCTCCTCGTGGGGAGGAGATACGCAGTATTTT.

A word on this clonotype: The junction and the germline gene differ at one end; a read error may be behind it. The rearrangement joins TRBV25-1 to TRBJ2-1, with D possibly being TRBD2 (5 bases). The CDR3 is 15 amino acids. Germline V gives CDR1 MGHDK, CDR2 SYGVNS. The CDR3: CASRPPGGLYNGQFF. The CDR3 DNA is TGTGCCAGCAGGCCCCCTGGCGGGTTGTACAATGGGCAGTTCTTC.

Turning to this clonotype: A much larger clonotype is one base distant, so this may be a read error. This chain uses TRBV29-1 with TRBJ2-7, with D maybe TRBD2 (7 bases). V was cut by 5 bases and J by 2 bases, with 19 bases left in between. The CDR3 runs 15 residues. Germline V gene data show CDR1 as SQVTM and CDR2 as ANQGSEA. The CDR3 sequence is CSVREGRGAPYEQYF. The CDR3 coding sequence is TGCAGCGTTAGGGAGGGACGGGGGGCGCCCTACGAGCAGTACTTC.

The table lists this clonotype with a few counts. The CDR3 DNA sequence: TGTGCCAGCAGTGAGCGGGAGGGGCAGTGGGAGACCCAGTACTTC. Its protein product is CASSEREGQWETQYF. V gene TRBV2 combines with J gene TRBJ2-5; 9 bases are shared with TRBD2. CDR3 length: 15 residues. The trim removed 3 bases at V and 5 bases at J, leaving 7 bases unmatched. Germline-derived CDR1 and CDR2 are SNHLY and FYNNEI.

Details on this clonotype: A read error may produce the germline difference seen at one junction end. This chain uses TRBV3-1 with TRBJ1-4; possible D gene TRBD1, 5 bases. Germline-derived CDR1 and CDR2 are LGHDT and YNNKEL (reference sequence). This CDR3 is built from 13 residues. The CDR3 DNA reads TGCGCCAGCAGCCAAGATGTCCAGGGACTACTGTTTTTT. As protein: CASSQDVQGLLFF.

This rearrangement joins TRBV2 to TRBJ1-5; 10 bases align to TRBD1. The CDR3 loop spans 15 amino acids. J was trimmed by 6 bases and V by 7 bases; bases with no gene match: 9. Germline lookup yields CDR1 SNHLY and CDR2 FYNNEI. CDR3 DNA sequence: TGTGCCAGCAAAATTGGACAGGGGGGCTCTCAGCCCCAGCATTTT. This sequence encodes CASKIGQGGSQPQHF.

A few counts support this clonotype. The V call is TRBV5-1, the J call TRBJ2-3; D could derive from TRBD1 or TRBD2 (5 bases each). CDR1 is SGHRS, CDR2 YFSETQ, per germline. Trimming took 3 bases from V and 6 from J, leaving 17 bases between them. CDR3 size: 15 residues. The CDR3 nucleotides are TGCGCCAGCAGCTGGGACCAAACTGCCCGGGATACGCAGTATTTT. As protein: CASSWDQTARDTQYF.

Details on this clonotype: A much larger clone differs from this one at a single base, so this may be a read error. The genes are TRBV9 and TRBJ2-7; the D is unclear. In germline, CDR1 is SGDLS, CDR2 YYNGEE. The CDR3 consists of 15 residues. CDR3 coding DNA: TGTGTCAGCAGCGTAGACCCGATCGGTACCTACGAGCAGTACTTC. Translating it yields CVSSVDPIGTYEQYF.

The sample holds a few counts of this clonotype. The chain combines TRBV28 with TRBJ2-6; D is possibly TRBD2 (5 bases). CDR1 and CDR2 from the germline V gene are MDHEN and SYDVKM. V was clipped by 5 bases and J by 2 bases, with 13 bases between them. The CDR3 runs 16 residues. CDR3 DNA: TGTGCCAGCAGTACTTCTCCGGGGACTGGGGCCAACGTCCTGACTTTC. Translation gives CASSTSPGTGANVLTF.

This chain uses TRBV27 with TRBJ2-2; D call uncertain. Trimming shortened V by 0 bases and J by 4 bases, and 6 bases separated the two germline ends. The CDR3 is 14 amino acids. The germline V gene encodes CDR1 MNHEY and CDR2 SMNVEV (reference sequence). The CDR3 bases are TGTGCCAGCAGTTTATCGGGGTTCACCGGGGAGCTGTTTTTT. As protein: CASSLSGFTGELFF.

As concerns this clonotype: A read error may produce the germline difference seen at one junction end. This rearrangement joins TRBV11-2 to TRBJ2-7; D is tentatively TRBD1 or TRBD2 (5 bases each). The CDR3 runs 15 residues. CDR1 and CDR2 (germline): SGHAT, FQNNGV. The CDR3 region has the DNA TGTGCCAGTAGCTTATGGGCAGGGAGCTCCTACGAGCAGTACTTC. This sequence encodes CASSLWAGSSYEQYF.

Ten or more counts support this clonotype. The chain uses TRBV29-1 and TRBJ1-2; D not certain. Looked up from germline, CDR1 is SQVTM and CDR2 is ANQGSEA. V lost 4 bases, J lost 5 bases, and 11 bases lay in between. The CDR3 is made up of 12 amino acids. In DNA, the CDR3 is TGCAGCGTTGGCAGTGCACAATATGGCTACACCTTC. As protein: CSVGSAQYGYTF.

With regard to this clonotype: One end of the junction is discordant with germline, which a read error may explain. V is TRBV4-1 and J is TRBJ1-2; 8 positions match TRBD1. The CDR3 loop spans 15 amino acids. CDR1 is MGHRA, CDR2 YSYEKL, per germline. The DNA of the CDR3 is TGCACCAGCAGCCAAGATTCTACAGGGGGGAATGGCTACACCTTC. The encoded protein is CTSSQDSTGGNGYTF.

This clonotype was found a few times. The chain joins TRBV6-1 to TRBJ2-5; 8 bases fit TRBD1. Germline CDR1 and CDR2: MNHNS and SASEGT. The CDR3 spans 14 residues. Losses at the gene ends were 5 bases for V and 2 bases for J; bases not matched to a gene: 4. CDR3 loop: CASSWTGLQETQYF. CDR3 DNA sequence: TGTGCCAGCAGTTGGACAGGGCTGCAAGAGACCCAGTACTTC.

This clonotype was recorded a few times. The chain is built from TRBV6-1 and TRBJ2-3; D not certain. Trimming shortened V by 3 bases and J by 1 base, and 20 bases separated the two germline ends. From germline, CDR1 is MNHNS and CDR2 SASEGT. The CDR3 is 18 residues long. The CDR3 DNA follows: TGTGCCAGCAGTGACGCTGATTGGGCCCGGAAGGGCACAGATACGCAGTATTTT. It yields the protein CASSDADWARKGTDTQYF.

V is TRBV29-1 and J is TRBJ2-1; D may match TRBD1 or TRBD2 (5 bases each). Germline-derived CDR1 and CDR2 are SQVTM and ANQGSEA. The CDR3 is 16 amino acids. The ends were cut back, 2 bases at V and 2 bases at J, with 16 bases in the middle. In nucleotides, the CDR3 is TGCAGCGTTGAATTCCCGCCCGGGACCCCCTACAATGAGCAGTTCTTC. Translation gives CSVEFPPGTPYNEQFF.

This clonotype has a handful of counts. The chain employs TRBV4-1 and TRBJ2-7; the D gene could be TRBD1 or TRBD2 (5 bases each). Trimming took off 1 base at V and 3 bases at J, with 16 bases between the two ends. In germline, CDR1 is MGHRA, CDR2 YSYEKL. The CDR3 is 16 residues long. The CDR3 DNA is TGCGCCAGCAGCCAAGTGGGACCAGTACTGGGCTACGAGCAGTACTTC. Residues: CASSQVGPVLGYEQYF.

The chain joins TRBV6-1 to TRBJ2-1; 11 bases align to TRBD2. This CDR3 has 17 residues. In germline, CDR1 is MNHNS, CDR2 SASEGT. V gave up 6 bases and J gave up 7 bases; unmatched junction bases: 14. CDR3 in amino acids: CASSSRLGRTSGNEQFF. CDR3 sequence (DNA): TGTGCCAGCAGCTCGCGTTTAGGAAGGACTAGCGGGAATGAGCAGTTCTTC.

CDR3 in amino acids: CASSSRLAGSADSYEQYF. CDR3 bases: TGTGCCAGCAGCTCCCGACTAGCGGGGTCCGCCGACTCCTACGAGCAGTACTTC. V and J are TRBV11-2 and TRBJ2-7, with 11 bases identical to TRBD2. The V and J ends lost 4 bases and 0 bases, in that order; junction bases with no gene match: 11. The V gene's germline CDR1 is SGHAT and CDR2 FQNNGV. This CDR3 spans 18 amino acids.

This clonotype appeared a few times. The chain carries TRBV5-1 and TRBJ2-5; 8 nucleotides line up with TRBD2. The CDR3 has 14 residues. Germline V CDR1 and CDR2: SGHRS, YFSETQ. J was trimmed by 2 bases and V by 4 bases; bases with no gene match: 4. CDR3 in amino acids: CASSISGTQETQYF. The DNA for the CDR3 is TGCGCCAGCAGCATTAGCGGGACTCAAGAGACCCAGTACTTC. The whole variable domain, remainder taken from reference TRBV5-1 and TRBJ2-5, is KAGVTQTPRYLIKTRGQQVTLSCSPISGHRSVSWYQQTPGQGLQFLFEYFSETQRNKGNFPGRFSGRQFSNSRSEMNVSTLELGDSALYLCASSISGTQETQYFGPGTRLLVL.